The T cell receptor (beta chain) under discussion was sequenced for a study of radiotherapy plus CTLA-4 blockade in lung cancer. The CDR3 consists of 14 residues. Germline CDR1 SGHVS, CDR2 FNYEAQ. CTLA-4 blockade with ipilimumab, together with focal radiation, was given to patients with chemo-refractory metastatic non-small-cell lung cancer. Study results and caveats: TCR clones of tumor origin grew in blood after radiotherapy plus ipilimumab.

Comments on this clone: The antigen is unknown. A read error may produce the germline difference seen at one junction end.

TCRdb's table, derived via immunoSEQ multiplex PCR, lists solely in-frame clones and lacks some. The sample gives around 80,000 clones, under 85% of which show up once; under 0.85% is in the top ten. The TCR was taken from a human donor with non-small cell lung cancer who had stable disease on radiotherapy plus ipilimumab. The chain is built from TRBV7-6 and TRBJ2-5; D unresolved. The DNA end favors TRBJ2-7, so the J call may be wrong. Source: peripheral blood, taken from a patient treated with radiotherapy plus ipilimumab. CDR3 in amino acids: CACSLTDGSYEQYF. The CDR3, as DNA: TGTGCCTGCAGCTTAACGGACGGCTCCTACGAGCAGTACTTC.